Included here is one T cell receptor beta chain sequence, with context. This sample was taken from a study of blood T cell repertoires in COVID-19. The wider study: T cells, B-cell-depleted T cells, or PBMCs supplied cDNA or gDNA.

V shed 7 bases, J shed 3 bases, and the junction held 8 bases outside the gene matches. Per the germline V gene, CDR1 is MNHEY and CDR2 is SVGAGI. The CDR3 consists of 15 residues. Repertoires were generated with immunoSEQ multiplex PCR, while TCRdb's copy carries only in-frame clones and drops some. The table shows a few hundred thousand clones, with approximately 90% occurring only once. The TCR originated in a man between 18 and 29 years old with active or convalescent COVID-19. The sequenced sample was peripheral blood. J is TRBJ2-3 and V is TRBV6-5; 9 bases are shared with TRBD1. The CDR3 reads CASTLRDRVTDTQYF. The CDR3 nucleotides read TGTGCCAGCACTCTCCGGGACAGGGTGACAGATACGCAGTATTTT.